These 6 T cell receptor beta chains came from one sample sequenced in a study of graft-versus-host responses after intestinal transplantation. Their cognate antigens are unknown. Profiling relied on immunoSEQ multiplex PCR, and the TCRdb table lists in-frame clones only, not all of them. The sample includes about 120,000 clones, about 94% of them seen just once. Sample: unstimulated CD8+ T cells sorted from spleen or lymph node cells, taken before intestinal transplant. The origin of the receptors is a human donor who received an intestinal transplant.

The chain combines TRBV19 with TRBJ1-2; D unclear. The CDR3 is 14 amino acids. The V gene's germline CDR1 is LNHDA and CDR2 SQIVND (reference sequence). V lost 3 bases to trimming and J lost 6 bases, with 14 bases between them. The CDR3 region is CASSIFTQKDGYTF. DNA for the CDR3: TGTGCCAGTAGTATCTTCACGCAGAAAGATGGCTACACCTTC.

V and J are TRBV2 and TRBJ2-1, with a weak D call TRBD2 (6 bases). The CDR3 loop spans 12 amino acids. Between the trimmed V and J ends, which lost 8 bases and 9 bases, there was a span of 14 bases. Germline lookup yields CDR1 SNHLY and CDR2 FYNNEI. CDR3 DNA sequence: TGTGCCAGCGCTACGGAGGGAAGTGAGCAGTTCTTC. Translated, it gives CASATEGSEQFF.

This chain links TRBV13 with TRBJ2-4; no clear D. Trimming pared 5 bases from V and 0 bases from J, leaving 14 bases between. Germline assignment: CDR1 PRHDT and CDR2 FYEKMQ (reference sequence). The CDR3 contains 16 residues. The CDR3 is CASSTRTTLAKNIQYF. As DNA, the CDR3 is TGTGCCAGCAGCACGCGGACCACGCTAGCCAAAAACATTCAGTACTTC.

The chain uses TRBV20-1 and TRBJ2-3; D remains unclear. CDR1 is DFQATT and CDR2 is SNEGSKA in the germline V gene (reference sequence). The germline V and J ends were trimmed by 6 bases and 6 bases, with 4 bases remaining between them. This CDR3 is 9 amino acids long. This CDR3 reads CSAGDTQYF. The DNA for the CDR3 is TGCAGTGCCGGGGATACGCAGTATTTT.

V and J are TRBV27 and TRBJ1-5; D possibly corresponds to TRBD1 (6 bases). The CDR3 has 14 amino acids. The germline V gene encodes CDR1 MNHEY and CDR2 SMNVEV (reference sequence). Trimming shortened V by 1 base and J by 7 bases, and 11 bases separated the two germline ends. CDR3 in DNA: TGTGCCAGCAGTTTATTAGGGGGAAGGCAGCCCCAGCATTTT. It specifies CASSLLGGRQPQHF.

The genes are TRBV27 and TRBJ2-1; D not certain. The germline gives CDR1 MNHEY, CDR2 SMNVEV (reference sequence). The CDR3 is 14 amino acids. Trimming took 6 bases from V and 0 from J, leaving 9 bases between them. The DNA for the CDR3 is TGTGCCAGCAGGGCGACTGGCTCCTACAATGAGCAGTTCTTC. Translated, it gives CASRATGSYNEQFF.